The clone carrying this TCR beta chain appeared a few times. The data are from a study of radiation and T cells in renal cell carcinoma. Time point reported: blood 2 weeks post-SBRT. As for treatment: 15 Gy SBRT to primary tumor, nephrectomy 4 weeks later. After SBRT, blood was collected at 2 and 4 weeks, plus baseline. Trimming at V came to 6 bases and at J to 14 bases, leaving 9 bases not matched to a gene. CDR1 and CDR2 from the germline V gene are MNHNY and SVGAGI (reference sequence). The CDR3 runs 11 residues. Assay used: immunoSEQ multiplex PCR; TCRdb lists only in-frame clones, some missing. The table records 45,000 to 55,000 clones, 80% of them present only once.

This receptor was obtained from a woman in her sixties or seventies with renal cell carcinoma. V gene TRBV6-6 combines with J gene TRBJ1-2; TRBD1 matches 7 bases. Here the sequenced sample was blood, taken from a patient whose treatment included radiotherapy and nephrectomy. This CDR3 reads CASSPGTDLTF. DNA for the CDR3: TGTGCCAGCAGCCCCGGGACAGACTTAACCTTC.